This TCR beta chain was sequenced for a study of shared clonotypes between healthy human individuals. Germline CDR1 reads MNHNS; CDR2 reads SASEGT. The junction had 5 bases not matched to a gene; V was cut back by 6 bases and J by 4 bases. This CDR3 comprises 13 residues. Sequencing was performed with immunoSEQ multiplex PCR; in TCRdb, only in-frame clones are kept and a portion is missing. This sample has about 2 million clones, with 85% to 95% found just once. This receptor was taken from a man between 18 and 35 years old in good health. Sequencing input: naive CD4+ T cells sorted from blood. The sample's subset: CD45RA+ positively selected. The V gene is TRBV6-1, the J gene TRBJ1-2; 7 nucleotides align to TRBD1. The CDR3 DNA reads TGTGCCAGCAGCCTGGGACAGTCCTATGGCTACACCTTC. Translated: CASSLGQSYGYTF.